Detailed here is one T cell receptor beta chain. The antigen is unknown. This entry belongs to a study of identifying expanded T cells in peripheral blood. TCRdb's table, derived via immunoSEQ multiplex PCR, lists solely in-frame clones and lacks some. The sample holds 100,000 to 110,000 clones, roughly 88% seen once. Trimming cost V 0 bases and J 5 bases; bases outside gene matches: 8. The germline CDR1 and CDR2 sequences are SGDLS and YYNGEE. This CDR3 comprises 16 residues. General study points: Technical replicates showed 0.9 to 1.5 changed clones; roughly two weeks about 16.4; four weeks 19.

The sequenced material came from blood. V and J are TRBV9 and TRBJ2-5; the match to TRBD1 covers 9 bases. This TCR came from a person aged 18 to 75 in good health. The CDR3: CASSVGTGGEAETQYF. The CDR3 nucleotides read TGTGCCAGCAGCGTAGGAACAGGGGGCGAGGCGGAGACCCAGTACTTC. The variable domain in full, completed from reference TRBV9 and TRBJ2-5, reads DSGVTQTPKHLITATGQRVTLRCSPRSGDLSVYWYQQSLDQGLQFLIQYYNGEERAKGNILERFSAQQFPDLHSELNLSSLELGDSALYFCASSVGTGGEAETQYFGPGTRLLVL.